A single sample is the source of the 2 T cell receptor beta chains below, sequenced in a study of cytotoxic CD8 clonotypes in ibrutinib-treated CLL. Produced via immunoSEQ multiplex PCR; TCRdb's table is partial and in-frame only. The sample holds over 130,000 clones, 75% to 85% seen once. The sequenced sample was PBMCs, obtained after 36 months of ibrutinib treatment. These receptors were obtained from a human donor with chronic lymphocytic leukemia.

In this sample, this clone turned up once. The rearrangement joins TRBV30 to TRBJ1-2; 8 bases are shared with TRBD1. CDR1 is GTSNPN and CDR2 is SVGIG in the germline V gene (reference sequence). CDR3 length equals 15 residues. Losses at the gene ends were 1 base for V and 4 bases for J; bases not matched to a gene: 8. The CDR3 DNA reads TGTGCCTGGAGTGGGACAGGGACGAGCTTCTATGGCTACACCTTC. Translating gives CAWSGTGTSFYGYTF.

V and J are TRBV10-3 and TRBJ2-1; 7 nucleotides align to TRBD1. This CDR3 has 17 residues. CDR1 and CDR2 (germline): ENHRY, SYGVKD. The V gene end was trimmed by 5 bases and the J gene end by 3 bases; junction bases not matched to a gene: 13. CDR3 in amino acids: CAISSDYDRDYYNEQFF. The CDR3, as DNA: TGTGCCATCAGTTCAGATTACGACAGGGATTACTACAATGAGCAGTTCTTC.